The sequence of this T cell receptor (beta chain) was determined in a study of T-cell reconstitution after alpha-beta-depleted transplantation in children. Unique molecular identifiers were incorporated during preparation of the TCRbeta library. TCRdb independently ran MiXCR on the PCR reads; one entry per CDR3 protein. The sample records over 150,000 distinct CDR3 sequences, 6.6% being singletons. This clonotype occurred many times. The germline gives CDR1 PRHDT, CDR2 FYEKMQ (reference sequence). The CDR3 covers 16 residues. Trimming cost V 4 bases and J 0 bases, with 14 bases left between them. The clonotype comes from a boy aged 2 to 10 with acute lymphoblastic leukemia, due to receive a stem cell transplant. The J gene is TRBJ2-3, the V gene TRBV13; D is tentatively TRBD1 or TRBD2 (5 bases each). This material consisted of PBMCs, taken before TCRalphabeta/CD19-depleted stem cell transplant. CDR3 DNA: TGTGCCAGCAGCTCAATCAGGGACCGGAGCACAGATACGCAGTATTTT. Protein: CASSSIRDRSTDTQYF.